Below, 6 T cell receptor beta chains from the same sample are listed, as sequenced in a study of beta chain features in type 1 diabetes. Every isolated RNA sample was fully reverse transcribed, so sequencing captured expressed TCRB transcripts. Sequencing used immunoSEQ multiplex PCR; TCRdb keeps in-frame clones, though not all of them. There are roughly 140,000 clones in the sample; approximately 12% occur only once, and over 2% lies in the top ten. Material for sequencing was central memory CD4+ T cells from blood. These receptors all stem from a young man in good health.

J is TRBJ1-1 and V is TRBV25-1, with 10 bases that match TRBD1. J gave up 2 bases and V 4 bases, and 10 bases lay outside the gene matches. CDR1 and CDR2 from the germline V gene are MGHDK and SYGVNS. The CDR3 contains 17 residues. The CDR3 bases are TGTGCCAGCAGTGCCATCTTGGGGACAGGGGACAACACTGAAGCTTTCTTT. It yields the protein CASSAILGTGDNTEAFF.

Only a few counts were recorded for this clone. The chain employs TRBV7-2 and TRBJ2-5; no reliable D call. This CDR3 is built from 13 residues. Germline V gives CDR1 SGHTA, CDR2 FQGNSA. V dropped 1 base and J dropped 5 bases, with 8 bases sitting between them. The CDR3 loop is CASSLGALETQYF. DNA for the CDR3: TGTGCCAGCAGCTTAGGGGCTTTGGAGACCCAGTACTTC.

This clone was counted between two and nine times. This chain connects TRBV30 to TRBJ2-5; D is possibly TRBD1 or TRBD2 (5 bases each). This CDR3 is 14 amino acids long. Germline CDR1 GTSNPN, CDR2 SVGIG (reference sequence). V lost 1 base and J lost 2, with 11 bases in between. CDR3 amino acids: CAWSGGRTQETQYF. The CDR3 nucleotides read TGTGCCTGGAGTGGGGGCAGGACTCAAGAGACCCAGTACTTC.

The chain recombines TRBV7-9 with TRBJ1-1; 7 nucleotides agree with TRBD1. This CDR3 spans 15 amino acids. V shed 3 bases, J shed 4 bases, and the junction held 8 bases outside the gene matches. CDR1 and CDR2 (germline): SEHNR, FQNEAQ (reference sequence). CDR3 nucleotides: TGTGCCAGCAGCTTCTCCGACAGGGTGGGCACTGAAGCTTTCTTT. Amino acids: CASSFSDRVGTEAFF. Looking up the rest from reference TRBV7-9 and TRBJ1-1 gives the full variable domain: DTGVSQNPRHKITKRGQNVTFRCDPISEHNRLYWYRQTLGQGPEFLTYFQNEAQLEKSRLLSDRFSAERPKGSFSTLEIQRTEQGDSAMYLCASSFSDRVGTEAFFGQGTRLTVV.

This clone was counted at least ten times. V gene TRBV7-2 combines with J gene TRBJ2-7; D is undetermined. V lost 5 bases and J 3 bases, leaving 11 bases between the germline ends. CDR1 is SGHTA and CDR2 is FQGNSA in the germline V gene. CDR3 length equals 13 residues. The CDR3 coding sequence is TGTGCCAGCAGCCTCGGGCCCAGCTACGAGCAGTACTTC. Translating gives CASSLGPSYEQYF. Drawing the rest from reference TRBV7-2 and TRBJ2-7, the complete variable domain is GAGVSQSPSNKVTEKGKDVELRCDPISGHTALYWYRQSLGQGLEFLIYFQGNSAPDKSGLPSDRFSAERTGGSVSTLTIQRTQQEDSAVYLCASSLGPSYEQYFGPGTRLTVT.

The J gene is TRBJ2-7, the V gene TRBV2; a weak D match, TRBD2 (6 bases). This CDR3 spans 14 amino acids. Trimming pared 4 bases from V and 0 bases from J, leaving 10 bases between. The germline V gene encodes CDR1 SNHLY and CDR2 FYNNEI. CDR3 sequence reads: CASSGAGLSYEQYF. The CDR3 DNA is TGTGCCAGCAGTGGAGCGGGCCTCTCCTACGAGCAGTACTTC.